The clone carrying this T cell receptor beta chain was counted once. This specimen belongs to a study of T-cell memory formation after mild COVID-19. The V and J ends lost 5 bases and 1 base respectively, with 6 bases between them. The CDR3 has 12 residues. Germline CDR1 MNHNS, CDR2 SASEGT. One entry per CDR3 protein, called by TCRdb with MiXCR from the 5' RACE reads. The table includes around 440,000 distinct CDR3 sequences, about 20% detected once. Input material: PBMCs or a T cell subset sorted from them (not recorded which). This chain links TRBV6-1 with TRBJ2-7; D gene uncertain. The sequence was obtained from an adult woman who had mild COVID-19 (a few samples of this study predate the infection). Cell type and time point are not known. CDR3 DNA sequence: TGTGCCAGCAGTAAGATTTCCTACGAGCAGTACTTC. This codes for CASSKISYEQYF.